Described below is a single TCR beta chain sequence and its context. The sample comes from a study of control samples from healthy donors and cancer patients. The method was immunoSEQ multiplex PCR; TCRdb's version includes in-frame clones alone and lacks a portion of them. The data contain 100,000 to 120,000 clones, roughly four fifths of them singletons. The germline CDR1 and CDR2 sequences are MGHDK and SYGVNS. CDR3 length equals 14 residues. The V segment lost 6 bases and the J segment 0 bases; nucleotides outside the gene matches: 2. The chain couples TRBV25-1 to TRBJ2-3; TRBD2 aligns across 8 bases. The sequence was obtained from a man aged 18 to 29 in good health. The material sequenced was blood. The CDR3 DNA is TGTGCCAGCAGCGGGGGGGCTAGCACAGATACGCAGTATTTT. This gives the protein CASSGGASTDTQYF.